These 28 T cell receptor beta chains originate from one sample sequenced in a study of T-cell reconstitution after alpha-beta-depleted transplantation in children. A TCRbeta library incorporating unique molecular identifiers was prepared. One entry per CDR3 protein, called by TCRdb with MiXCR from the PCR reads. The sample holds about 870,000 distinct CDR3 sequences, approximately 15% seen once. The source material was PBMCs, mostly from graft donor cells, sampled 360 days after TCRalphabeta/CD19-depleted stem cell transplant. The receptor source for this set is a male patient aged 10 to 17 who had a stem cell transplant for acute lymphoblastic leukemia, so the T cells may come from the graft donor.

The chain joins TRBV3-1 to TRBJ2-3; TRBD2 matches 7 bases. This CDR3 has 16 residues. The V gene's germline CDR1 is LGHDT and CDR2 YNNKEL (reference sequence). The V segment lost 4 bases and the J segment 2 bases; nucleotides outside the gene matches: 9. The CDR3 sequence is CASSRRLAGVTDTQYF. In nucleotides, the CDR3 is TGTGCCAGCAGCCGAAGACTAGCAGGTGTCACAGATACGCAGTATTTT.

This clonotype has at least ten counts. J is TRBJ2-7 and V is TRBV13; no clear D gene. This CDR3 is 16 amino acids long. Trimming cost V 5 bases and J 5 bases, with 22 bases left between them. CDR1 and CDR2 (germline): PRHDT, FYEKMQ (reference sequence). The CDR3 DNA follows: TGTGCCAGCAGCCCCCCGCTGGCTTCCTTGCTCCACGAGCAGTACTTC. It encodes CASSPPLASLLHEQYF.

The V call is TRBV18, the J call TRBJ2-7, with no clear D. CDR1 and CDR2 (germline): KGHSH, LQKENI. The CDR3 has 15 amino acids. The ends were cut back, 4 bases at V and 4 bases at J, with 17 bases in the middle. The CDR3 DNA reads as TGTGCCAGCTCACTCTCTCCTACCCCCACTTACGAGCAGTACTTC. It is translated as CASSLSPTPTYEQYF.

The rearrangement uses TRBV7-3 and TRBJ2-1; TRBD2 aligns across 8 bases. Germline V lookup: CDR1 SGHTA, CDR2 FQGTGA. Trimming at V came to 2 bases and at J to 1 base, leaving 7 bases not matched to a gene. The CDR3 has 17 amino acids. The CDR3 DNA reads TGTGCCAGCAGCTTAGGGGCTAGCGGGTGGTCCTACAATGAGCAGTTCTTC. This codes for CASSLGASGWSYNEQFF.

The chain combines TRBV27 with TRBJ1-2; a weak D match, TRBD1 (6 bases). The length of the CDR3 is 16 residues. The germline gives CDR1 MNHEY, CDR2 SMNVEV (reference sequence). V was clipped by 5 bases and J by 0 bases, with 16 bases between them. The CDR3 spells CASSGQLEATNYGYTF. The CDR3 DNA sequence: TGTGCCAGCAGTGGACAGCTCGAAGCGACTAACTATGGCTACACCTTC.

At least ten counts were recorded for this clonotype. This sequence joins TRBV12-3 or TRBV12-4 and TRBJ2-5; the match to TRBD1 covers 9 bases. V trimming: 5 bases; J trimming: 6 bases; junction bases outside the gene matches: 4. The CDR3 runs 13 residues. DNA for the CDR3: TGTGCCAGCAGTCTACAGGGGGCCAAGACCCAGTACTTC. Translation gives CASSLQGAKTQYF.

The V and J genes are TRBV5-1 and TRBJ2-1; perhaps TRBD1 as D (5 bases). V lost 0 bases and J lost 8, with 18 bases in between. Germline CDR1 and CDR2: SGHRS and YFSETQ. The CDR3 runs to 16 residues. CDR3 amino acids: CASSLGASGALDEQFF. The CDR3, as DNA: TGCGCCAGCAGCTTGGGGGCCAGTGGGGCTTTGGATGAGCAGTTCTTC.

This chain joins TRBV11-3 and TRBJ2-2; D remains ambiguous. CDR3 length equals 15 residues. The V end was cut by 5 bases, the J end by 3 bases, with 13 bases between. CDR1 is SGHNT, CDR2 YENEEA, per germline. The CDR3 coding sequence is TGTGCCAGCAGCCCGCGTGGCGGTCACACCGGGGAGCTGTTTTTT. Encoded protein: CASSPRGGHTGELFF.

This clonotype was seen only a few times. The V and J genes are TRBV11-2 and TRBJ2-6; tentatively, D is TRBD1 (6 bases). V was shortened by 6 bases and J by 4 bases, with 22 bases between the two germline ends. The germline V gene has CDR1 SGHAT and CDR2 FQNNGV. CDR3 length equals 18 residues. The CDR3: CASRDIKTDRTGANVLTF. CDR3 DNA sequence: TGTGCCAGCAGGGACATTAAAACCGACAGGACCGGGGCCAACGTCCTGACTTTC.

This chain joins TRBV12-3 or TRBV12-4 and TRBJ2-7; the match to TRBD1 covers 9 bases. After removal of 4 bases from V and 6 bases from J, the junction contained 7 bases not matched to a gene. The CDR3 runs to 14 residues. The CDR3 bases are TGTGCCAGCAGTTCTGGGACAGGGAAGGTCGAGCAGTACTTC. Its protein is CASSSGTGKVEQYF.

The chain combines TRBV9 with TRBJ2-7; tentative D call: TRBD2 (5 bases). The CDR3 is 14 residues long. V lost 3 bases and J 3 bases, leaving 13 bases between the germline ends. CDR1 and CDR2 from the germline V gene are SGDLS and YYNGEE. CDR3 sequence (DNA): TGTGCCAGCAGCGGCCAGCGGAGTCACTACGAGCAGTACTTC. Amino acid sequence: CASSGQRSHYEQYF.

The J gene is TRBJ2-7, the V gene TRBV10-3; 7 positions agree with TRBD1. The V gene end was trimmed by 7 bases and the J gene end by 2 bases; junction bases not matched to a gene: 5. CDR1 ENHRY and CDR2 SYGVKD come from the germline V gene. CDR3 length: 13 residues. The CDR3 DNA is TGTGCCATCAAAACGACAGGGACCTACGAGCAGTACTTC. Amino acid sequence: CAIKTTGTYEQYF.

Ten or more counts support this clonotype. This chain connects TRBV2 to TRBJ2-7; D possibly matches TRBD1 or TRBD2 (5 bases each). Trimming left V 3 bases short and J 1 base short, with 13 bases between. Germline values: CDR1 SNHLY, CDR2 FYNNEI. The CDR3 has 15 amino acids. CDR3 DNA sequence: TGTGCCAGCAGTGATGGGGGAGCTTTGTCCTACGAGCAGTACTTC. Translated: CASSDGGALSYEQYF.

This clonotype has just a few counts. V and J are TRBV18 and TRBJ2-7; TRBD1 is a possible D gene (5 bases). Trimming pared 8 bases from V and 2 bases from J, leaving 13 bases between. Germline V CDR1 and CDR2: KGHSH, LQKENI. The CDR3 covers 13 residues. In nucleotides, the CDR3 is TGTGCCAGCCACCCAGGACACCCCTACGAGCAGTACTTC. Protein product: CASHPGHPYEQYF.

Only a few counts were recorded for this clonotype. This chain links TRBV20-1 with TRBJ2-3, with 8 bases that match TRBD2. V lost 3 bases and J lost 3; bases outside the gene matches: 5. The CDR3 covers 14 residues. Germline CDR1 reads DFQATT; CDR2 reads SNEGSKA (reference sequence). Here the CDR3 DNA reads TGCAGTGCTAGGAGACTAGCGTATACAGATACGCAGTATTTT. Residues: CSARRLAYTDTQYF.

The chain combines TRBV12-3 or TRBV12-4 with TRBJ2-3, with D possibly being TRBD1 (5 bases). V was cut by 6 bases and J by 4 bases, with 11 bases left in between. The CDR3 spans 13 residues. The CDR3 sequence: CASSSGHPDTQYF. The CDR3 nucleotides read TGTGCCAGCAGCTCCGGACACCCAGATACGCAGTATTTT.

The chain is built from TRBV24-1 and TRBJ2-3; 8 bases are shared with TRBD1. Trimming took 3 bases from V and 2 from J; bases not matched to a gene: 3. The CDR3 extends over 15 amino acids. From germline, CDR1 is KGHDR and CDR2 SFDVKD. Here the CDR3 DNA reads TGTGCCACCAGTGATCGGGACAGGTTCACAGATACGCAGTATTTT. Its translation is CATSDRDRFTDTQYF.

The chain links TRBV20-1 to TRBJ2-7; 9 positions match TRBD2. CDR3 length: 15 amino acids. In germline, CDR1 is DFQATT, CDR2 SNEGSKA (reference sequence). J lost 2 bases, V lost 0 bases, and 5 bases had no gene match. The CDR3 DNA sequence: TGCAGTGCTAGAGATCGACGACTAGCGGCCTACGAGCAGTACTTC. Translating gives CSARDRRLAAYEQYF.

This clonotype was counted only a few times. The chain joins TRBV7-8 to TRBJ2-7, with 14 bases lining up with TRBD2. This CDR3 contains 16 residues. Germline V lookup: CDR1 SGHVS, CDR2 FQNEAQ. V lost 5 bases and J lost 4; bases outside the gene matches: 7. The CDR3 DNA reads as TGTGCCAGCAGCCTAAGACTAGCGGGAGGGCGGTACGAGCAGTACTTC. Translating it yields CASSLRLAGGRYEQYF.

V is TRBV6-1 and J is TRBJ2-1; the match to TRBD2 covers 7 bases. V dropped 5 bases and J dropped 6; count of bases not matched to a gene: 16. Germline CDR1 MNHNS, CDR2 SASEGT. The CDR3 has 17 amino acids. The CDR3 nucleotides are TGTGCCAGCAGTCCCAGACTAGCCCACAGTACCTTCAATGAGCAGTTCTTC. This translates into CASSPRLAHSTFNEQFF.

The rearrangement uses TRBV7-9 and TRBJ2-7; the match to TRBD2 covers 10 bases. CDR1 is SEHNR, CDR2 FQNEAQ, per germline (reference sequence). V lost 3 bases and J lost 12; bases outside the gene matches: 20. The CDR3 covers 17 residues. Written as DNA, the CDR3 is TGTGCCAGCAGCTTTTCACTTGCGGTAGCGGGAGGACGGGATACGTACTTC. This sequence encodes CASSFSLAVAGGRDTYF.

In this sample, this clonotype turned up a few times. The chain links TRBV5-1 to TRBJ2-1, with 8 positions matching TRBD2. CDR1 and CDR2 from the germline V gene are SGHRS and YFSETQ. The CDR3 contains 15 residues. J gave up 4 bases and V 10 bases, and 13 bases lay outside the gene matches. The CDR3 region is CAGIPGLEFYNEQFF. CDR3 DNA: TGCGCCGGAATACCGGGACTAGAGTTTTACAATGAGCAGTTCTTC.

This clonotype was detected only a few times. This rearrangement joins TRBV25-1 to TRBJ2-7; D gene ambiguous. Per the germline V gene, CDR1 is MGHDK and CDR2 is SYGVNS. The CDR3 sequence is 12 residues long. The V gene lost 3 bases and the J gene lost 8 bases, with 11 bases spanning the gap. In DNA form, the CDR3 reads TGTGCCAGCAGTGAGACAATCGGCAAGCAGTACTTC. Translating gives CASSETIGKQYF.

The sample holds a few counts of this clonotype. The chain joins TRBV12-3 or TRBV12-4 to TRBJ2-4; a weak D match, TRBD1 (7 bases). V was cut by 7 bases and J by 4 bases, with 14 bases left in between. The CDR3 length is 14 residues. The CDR3 sequence: CASTPTGTKNIQYF. In DNA, the CDR3 is TGTGCCAGCACCCCGACAGGGACTAAAAACATTCAGTACTTC.

The CDR3, as DNA: TGTGCCAGCAGGGTGGGACTAGCGGAGTACAATGAGCAGTTCTTC. Protein: CASRVGLAEYNEQFF. V and J are TRBV4-2 and TRBJ2-1, with 11 bases lining up with TRBD2. The CDR3 consists of 15 residues. Germline V lookup: CDR1 LGHNA, CDR2 YNFKEQ. V lost 6 bases, J lost 4 bases, and 5 bases stayed unmatched.

This clonotype was detected only a few times. This sequence may be a read error, since a much larger clone differs from it by one base. This chain uses TRBV5-6 with TRBJ2-7, with D possibly being TRBD1 (6 bases). The CDR3 is 13 residues long. The V and J ends lost 4 bases and 1 base respectively, with 9 bases between them. The V gene's germline CDR1 is SGHDT and CDR2 YYEEEE. The chain's CDR3 is CASSRQESYEQYF. The CDR3 coding sequence is TGTGCCAGCAGCCGACAGGAGTCCTACGAGCAGTACTTC. The full variable domain, rest sourced from reference TRBV5-6 and TRBJ2-7, is DAGVTQSPTHLIKTRGQQVTLRCSPKSGHDTVSWYQQALGQGPQFIFQYYEEEERQRGNFPDRFSGHQFPNYSSELNVNALLLGDSALYLCASSRQESYEQYFGPGTRLTVT.

The chain couples TRBV12-5 to TRBJ2-7; 7 nucleotides match TRBD1. Germline CDR1 is LGHNT and CDR2 is FRNRAP. Trimming took 0 bases from V and 0 from J; bases not matched to a gene: 2. This CDR3 is 15 amino acids long. DNA of the CDR3: TGTGCTAGTGGTTTGGTGACAGGGAGCTCCTACGAGCAGTACTTC. Translated: CASGLVTGSSYEQYF.

This chain links TRBV5-1 with TRBJ2-1, with 10 positions matching TRBD1. J lost 6 bases, V lost 4 bases, and 10 bases had no gene match. This CDR3 spans 16 amino acids. CDR1 is SGHRS, CDR2 YFSETQ, per germline. The DNA for the CDR3 is TGCGCCAGCAGCGGGAGAGGGACAGGGGTTAGCAATGAGCAGTTCTTC. Protein: CASSGRGTGVSNEQFF.